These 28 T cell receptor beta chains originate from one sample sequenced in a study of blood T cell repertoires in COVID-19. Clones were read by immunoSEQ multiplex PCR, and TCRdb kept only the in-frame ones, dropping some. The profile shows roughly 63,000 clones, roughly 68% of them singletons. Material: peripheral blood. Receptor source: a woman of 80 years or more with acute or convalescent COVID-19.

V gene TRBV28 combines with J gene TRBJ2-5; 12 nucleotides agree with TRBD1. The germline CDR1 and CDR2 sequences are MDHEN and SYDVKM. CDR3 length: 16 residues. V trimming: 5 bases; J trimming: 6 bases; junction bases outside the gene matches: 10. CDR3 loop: CASSPRDRGLDQTQYF. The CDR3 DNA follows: TGTGCCAGCAGTCCGCGGGACAGGGGGCTTGATCAGACCCAGTACTTC.

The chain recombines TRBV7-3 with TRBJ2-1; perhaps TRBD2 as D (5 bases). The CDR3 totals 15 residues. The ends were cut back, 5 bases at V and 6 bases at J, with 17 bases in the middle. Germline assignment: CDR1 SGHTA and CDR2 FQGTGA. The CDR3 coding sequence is TGTGCCAGCAGCCCCCAAACGGGAACGGGCAATGAGCAGTTCTTC. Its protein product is CASSPQTGTGNEQFF. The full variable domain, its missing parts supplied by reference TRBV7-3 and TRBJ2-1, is GAGVSQTPSNKVTEKGKYVELRCDPISGHTALYWYRQSLGQGPEFLIYFQGTGAADDSGLPNDRFFAVRPEGSVSTLKIQRTERGDSAVYLCASSPQTGTGNEQFFGPGTRLTVL.

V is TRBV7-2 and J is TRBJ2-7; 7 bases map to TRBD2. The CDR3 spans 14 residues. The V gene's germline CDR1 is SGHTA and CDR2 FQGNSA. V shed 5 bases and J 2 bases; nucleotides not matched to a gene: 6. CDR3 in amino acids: CASSAGLVPYEQYF. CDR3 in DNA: TGTGCCAGCAGCGCCGGACTAGTCCCCTACGAGCAGTACTTC.

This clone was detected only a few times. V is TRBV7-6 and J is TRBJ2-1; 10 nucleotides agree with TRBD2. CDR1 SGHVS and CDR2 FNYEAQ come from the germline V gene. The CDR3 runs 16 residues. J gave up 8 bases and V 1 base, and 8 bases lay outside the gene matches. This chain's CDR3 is CASSLVGTSVVDEQFF. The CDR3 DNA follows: TGTGCCAGCAGCTTAGTTGGGACTAGCGTTGTTGATGAGCAGTTCTTC.

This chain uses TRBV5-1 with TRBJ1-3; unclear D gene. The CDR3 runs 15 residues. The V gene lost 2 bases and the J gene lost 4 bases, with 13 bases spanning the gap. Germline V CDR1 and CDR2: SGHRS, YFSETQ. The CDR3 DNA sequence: TGCGCCAGCAGCTTTGGGCCTAAGGCGGGAAACACCATATATTTT. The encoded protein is CASSFGPKAGNTIYF. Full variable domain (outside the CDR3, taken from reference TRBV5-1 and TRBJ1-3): KAGVTQTPRYLIKTRGQQVTLSCSPISGHRSVSWYQQTPGQGLQFLFEYFSETQRNKGNFPGRFSGRQFSNSRSEMNVSTLELGDSALYLCASSFGPKAGNTIYFGEGSWLTVV.

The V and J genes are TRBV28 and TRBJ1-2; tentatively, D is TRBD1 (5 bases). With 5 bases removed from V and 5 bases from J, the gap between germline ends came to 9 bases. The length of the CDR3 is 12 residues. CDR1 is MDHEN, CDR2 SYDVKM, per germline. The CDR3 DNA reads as TGTGCCAGCAGTCGGGGGATGTATGGCTACACCTTC. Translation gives CASSRGMYGYTF.

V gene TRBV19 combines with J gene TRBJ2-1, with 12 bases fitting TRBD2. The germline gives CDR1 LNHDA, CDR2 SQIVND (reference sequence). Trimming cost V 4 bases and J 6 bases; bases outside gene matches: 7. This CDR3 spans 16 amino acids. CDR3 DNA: TGTGCCAGTAGTAGGGCTACTAGCGGGAGGTTCAATGAGCAGTTCTTC. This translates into CASSRATSGRFNEQFF.

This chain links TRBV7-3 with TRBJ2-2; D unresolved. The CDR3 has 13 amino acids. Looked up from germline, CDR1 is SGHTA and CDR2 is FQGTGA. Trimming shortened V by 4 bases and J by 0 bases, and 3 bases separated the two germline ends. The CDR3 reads CASSSANTGELFF. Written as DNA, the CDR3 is TGTGCCAGCAGCTCAGCGAACACCGGGGAGCTGTTTTTT.

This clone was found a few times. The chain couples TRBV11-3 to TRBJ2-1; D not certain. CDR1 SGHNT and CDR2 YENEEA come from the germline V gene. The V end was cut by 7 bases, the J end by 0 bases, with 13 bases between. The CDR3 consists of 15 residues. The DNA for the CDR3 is TGTGCCAGCACCCGGTTTGGTTACTCCTACAATGAGCAGTTCTTC. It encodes CASTRFGYSYNEQFF.

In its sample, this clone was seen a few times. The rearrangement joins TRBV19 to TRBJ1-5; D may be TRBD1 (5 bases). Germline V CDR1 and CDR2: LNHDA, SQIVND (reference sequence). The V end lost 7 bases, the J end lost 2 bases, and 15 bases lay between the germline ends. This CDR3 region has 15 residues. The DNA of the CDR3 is TGTGCCAGTAAAACACAAGGGGTTCGCAATCAGCCCCAGCATTTT. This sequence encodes CASKTQGVRNQPQHF.

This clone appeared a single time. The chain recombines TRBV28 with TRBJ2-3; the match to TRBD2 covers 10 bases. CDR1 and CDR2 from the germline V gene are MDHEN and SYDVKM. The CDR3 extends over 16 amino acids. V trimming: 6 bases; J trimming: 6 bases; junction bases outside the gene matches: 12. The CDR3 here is CASSHGLAVTGDTQYF. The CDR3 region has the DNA TGTGCCAGCAGCCATGGACTAGCGGTAACTGGGGATACGCAGTATTTT.

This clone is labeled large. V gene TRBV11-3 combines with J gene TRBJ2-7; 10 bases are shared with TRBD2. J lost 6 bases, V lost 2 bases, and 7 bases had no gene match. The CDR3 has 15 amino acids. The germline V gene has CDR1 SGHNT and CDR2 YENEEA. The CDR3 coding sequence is TGTGCCAGCAGCTTAACGCCTAGCGGGAGTACCGAGCAGTACTTC. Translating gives CASSLTPSGSTEQYF.

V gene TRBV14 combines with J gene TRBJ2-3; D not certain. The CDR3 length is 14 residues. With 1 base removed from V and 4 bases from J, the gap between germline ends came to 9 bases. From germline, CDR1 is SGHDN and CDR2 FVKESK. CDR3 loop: CASSQGHPPDTQYF. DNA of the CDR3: TGTGCCAGCAGCCAAGGGCATCCACCAGATACGCAGTATTTT.

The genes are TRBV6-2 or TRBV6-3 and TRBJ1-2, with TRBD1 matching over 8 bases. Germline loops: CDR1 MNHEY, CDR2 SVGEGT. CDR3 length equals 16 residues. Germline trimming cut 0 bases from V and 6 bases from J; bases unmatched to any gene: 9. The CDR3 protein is CASSYSPRQGKDGYTF. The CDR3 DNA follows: TGTGCCAGCAGTTACTCACCTCGACAGGGGAAAGATGGCTACACCTTC.

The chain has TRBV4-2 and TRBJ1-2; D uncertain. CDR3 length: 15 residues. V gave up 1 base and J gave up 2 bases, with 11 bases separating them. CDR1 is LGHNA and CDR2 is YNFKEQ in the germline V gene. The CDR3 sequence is CASSQGWSNNYGYTF. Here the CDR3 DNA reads TGTGCCAGCAGCCAAGGATGGAGTAACAACTATGGCTACACCTTC.

The CDR3 loop reads CSAERHGYTF. CDR3 coding DNA: TGCAGTGCGGAGCGCCATGGCTACACCTTC. The rearrangement links TRBV20-1 to TRBJ1-2; D unresolved. This CDR3 has 10 residues. In germline, CDR1 is DFQATT, CDR2 SNEGSKA (reference sequence). V lost 6 bases, J lost 6 bases, and 8 bases lay in between.

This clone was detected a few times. CDR3 nucleotide sequence: TGCAGCGTTGAAGATCCCGCCCAGGGGGCCAAAGGATACGAGCAGTACTTC. Amino acid sequence: CSVEDPAQGAKGYEQYF. The rearrangement uses TRBV29-1 and TRBJ2-7, with 8 bases lining up with TRBD1. CDR1 SQVTM and CDR2 ANQGSEA come from the germline V gene. The CDR3 is 17 residues long. Losses at the gene ends were 0 bases for V and 4 bases for J; bases not matched to a gene: 14.

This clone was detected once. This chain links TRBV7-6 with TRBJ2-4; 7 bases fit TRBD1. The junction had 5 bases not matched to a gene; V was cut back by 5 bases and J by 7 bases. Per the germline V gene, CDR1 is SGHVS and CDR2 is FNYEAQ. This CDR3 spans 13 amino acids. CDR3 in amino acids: CASSQLRGNIQYF. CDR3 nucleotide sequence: TGTGCCAGCAGCCAACTCAGGGGGAACATTCAGTACTTC.

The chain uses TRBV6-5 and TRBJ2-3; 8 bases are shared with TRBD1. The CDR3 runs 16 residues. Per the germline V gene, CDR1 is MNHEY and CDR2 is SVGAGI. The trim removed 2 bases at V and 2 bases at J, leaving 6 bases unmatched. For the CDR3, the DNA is TGTGCCAGCAGTTACCTATGGACAGGGACCACAGATACGCAGTATTTT. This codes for CASSYLWTGTTDTQYF.

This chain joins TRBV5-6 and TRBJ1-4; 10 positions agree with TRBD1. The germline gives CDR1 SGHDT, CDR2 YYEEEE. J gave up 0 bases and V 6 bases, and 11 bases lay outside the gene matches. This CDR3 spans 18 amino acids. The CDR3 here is CASTGTGVALSTNEKLFF. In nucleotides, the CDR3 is TGTGCCAGCACCGGGACAGGGGTGGCCCTCTCAACTAATGAAAAACTGTTTTTT.

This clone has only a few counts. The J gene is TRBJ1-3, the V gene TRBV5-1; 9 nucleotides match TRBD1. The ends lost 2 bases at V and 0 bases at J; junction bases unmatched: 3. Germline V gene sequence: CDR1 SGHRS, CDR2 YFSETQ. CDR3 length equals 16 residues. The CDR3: CASSFRQGDSGNTIYF. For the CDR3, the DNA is TGCGCCAGCAGCTTTCGACAGGGGGACTCTGGAAACACCATATATTTT.

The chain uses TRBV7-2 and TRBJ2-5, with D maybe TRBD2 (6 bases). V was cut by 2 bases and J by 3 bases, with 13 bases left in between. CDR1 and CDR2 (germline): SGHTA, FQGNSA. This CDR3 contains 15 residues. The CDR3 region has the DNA TGTGCCAGCAGCTTATGGGGACTGAATGAAGAGACCCAGTACTTC. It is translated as CASSLWGLNEETQYF. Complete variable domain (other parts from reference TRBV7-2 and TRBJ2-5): GAGVSQSPSNKVTEKGKDVELRCDPISGHTALYWYRQSLGQGLEFLIYFQGNSAPDKSGLPSDRFSAERTGGSVSTLTIQRTQQEDSAVYLCASSLWGLNEETQYFGPGTRLLVL.

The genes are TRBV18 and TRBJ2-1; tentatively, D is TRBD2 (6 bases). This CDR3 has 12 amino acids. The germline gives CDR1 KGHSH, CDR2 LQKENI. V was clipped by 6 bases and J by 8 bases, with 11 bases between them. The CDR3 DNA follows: TGTGCCAGCTCCCTGACTAGTGATGAGCAGTTCTTC. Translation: CASSLTSDEQFF.

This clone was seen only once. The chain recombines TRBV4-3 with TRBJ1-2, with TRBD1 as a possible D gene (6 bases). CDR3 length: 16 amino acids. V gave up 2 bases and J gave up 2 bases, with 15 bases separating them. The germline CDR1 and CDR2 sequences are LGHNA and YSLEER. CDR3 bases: TGCGCCAGCAGCCAACTTTTATATCAGGGGAACTATGGCTACACCTTC. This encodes CASSQLLYQGNYGYTF.

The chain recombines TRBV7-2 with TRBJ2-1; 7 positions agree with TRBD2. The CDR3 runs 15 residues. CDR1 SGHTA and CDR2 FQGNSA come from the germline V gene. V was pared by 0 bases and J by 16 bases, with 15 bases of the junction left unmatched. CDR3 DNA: TGTGCCAGCAGCTTAGCTGGGGGTAGCGGGTGGAGGGGTTTCTTC. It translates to CASSLAGGSGWRGFF.

CDR3 region: CASRMEAGELFF. CDR3 bases: TGTGCCAGCAGGATGGAGGCCGGGGAGCTGTTTTTT. This chain uses TRBV2 with TRBJ2-2; TRBD2 might be the D (5 bases). The V end lost 6 bases, the J end lost 6 bases, and 8 bases lay between the germline ends. This CDR3 comprises 12 residues. Germline V lookup: CDR1 SNHLY, CDR2 FYNNEI.

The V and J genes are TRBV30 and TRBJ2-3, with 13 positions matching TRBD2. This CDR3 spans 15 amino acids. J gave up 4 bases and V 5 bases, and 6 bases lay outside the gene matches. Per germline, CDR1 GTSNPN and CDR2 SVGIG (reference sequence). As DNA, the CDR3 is TGTGCCTGGGTTGGACTAGCGGGAGCCGCAGATACGCAGTATTTT. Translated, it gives CAWVGLAGAADTQYF.

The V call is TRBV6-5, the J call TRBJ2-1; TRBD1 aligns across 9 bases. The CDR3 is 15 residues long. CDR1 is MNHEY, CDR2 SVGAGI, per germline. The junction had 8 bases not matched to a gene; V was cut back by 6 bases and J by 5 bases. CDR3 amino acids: CASRPTGQGNNEQFF. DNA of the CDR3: TGTGCCAGCAGGCCAACGGGACAGGGTAACAATGAGCAGTTCTTC.